A single sample is the source of the 16 T cell receptor beta chains below, sequenced in a study of blood T cell repertoires in COVID-19. Sequencing used immunoSEQ multiplex PCR; TCRdb keeps in-frame clones, though not all of them. The data show around 9,700 clones, nearly 90% seen once. The specimen sequenced was peripheral blood. The receptors originated from a man aged 25 to 40 with active or convalescent COVID-19.

The rearrangement joins TRBV6-6 to TRBJ2-7, with D unclear. The CDR3 covers 12 residues. Germline V gene data show CDR1 as MNHNY and CDR2 as SVGAGI (reference sequence). V was cut by 8 bases and J by 0 bases, with 8 bases left in between. The CDR3 bases are TGTGCCAGCGCGGTGAACTCCTACGAGCAGTACTTC. It specifies CASAVNSYEQYF.

The chain is built from TRBV7-9 and TRBJ1-1; 9 bases line up with TRBD1. This CDR3 has 16 amino acids. The germline V gene encodes CDR1 SEHNR and CDR2 FQNEAQ (reference sequence). Germline trimming cut 2 bases from V and 2 bases from J; bases unmatched to any gene: 6. The CDR3 spells CASSLSGQGLNTEAFF. The CDR3, as DNA: TGTGCCAGCAGCTTATCCGGACAGGGGCTCAACACTGAAGCTTTCTTT.

The V gene is TRBV7-3, the J gene TRBJ2-1, with TRBD1 matching over 7 bases. Trimming at V came to 4 bases and at J to 2 bases, leaving 8 bases not matched to a gene. Germline loops: CDR1 SGHTA, CDR2 FQGTGA. This CDR3 comprises 16 residues. The CDR3 loop is CASSSTGTVTYNEQFF. The CDR3 region has the DNA TGTGCCAGCAGCTCGACCGGGACAGTTACCTACAATGAGCAGTTCTTC.

The CDR3: CASSHPGLAGGPRKETQYF. The CDR3 DNA reads as TGCGCCAGCAGCCACCCAGGGCTAGCGGGGGGGCCTAGGAAAGAGACCCAGTACTTC. This chain joins TRBV4-1 and TRBJ2-5; 12 nucleotides line up with TRBD2. Germline CDR1 reads MGHRA; CDR2 reads YSYEKL. The CDR3 is made up of 19 amino acids. With 3 bases clipped from V and 3 bases from J, the junction kept 14 bases outside the gene matches.

This clone was seen just once. The chain couples TRBV4-1 to TRBJ2-2; TRBD2 might be the D (6 bases). This CDR3 has 14 amino acids. Germline assignment: CDR1 MGHRA and CDR2 YSYEKL. V shed 1 base and J shed 6 bases, with 9 bases lying between them. CDR3: CASSQGGVSGELFF. CDR3 nucleotides: TGCGCCAGCAGCCAAGGGGGGGTGTCCGGGGAGCTGTTTTTT.

V usage is TRBV25-1 and J usage is TRBJ1-2, with 7 bases lining up with TRBD1. The V segment lost 3 bases and the J segment 4 bases; nucleotides outside the gene matches: 5. This CDR3 is 14 amino acids long. CDR1 and CDR2 from the germline V gene are MGHDK and SYGVNS. The CDR3 region is CASSDDRAVYGYTF. In DNA form, the CDR3 reads TGTGCCAGCAGTGACGACAGGGCGGTCTATGGCTACACCTTC.

The DNA for the CDR3 is TGCAGCGCAGGGGGTAGAGACGCTAGCACAGATACGCAGTATTTT. Translated, it gives CSAGGRDASTDTQYF. J is TRBJ2-3 and V is TRBV29-1, with 7 positions matching TRBD1. The germline V gene encodes CDR1 SQVTM and CDR2 ANQGSEA. With 7 bases clipped from V and 0 bases from J, the junction kept 10 bases outside the gene matches. The CDR3 is made up of 15 amino acids.

The CDR3 sequence is CASSSGRGPDYGYTF. The CDR3 nucleotides read TGCGCCAGCAGCTCTGGCAGGGGGCCCGACTATGGCTACACCTTC. The chain is built from TRBV5-1 and TRBJ1-2; 8 bases map to TRBD1. The J segment lost 3 bases and the V segment lost 3 bases, leaving 7 bases of the junction unmatched. The CDR3 spans 15 residues. Germline V lookup: CDR1 SGHRS, CDR2 YFSETQ.

The CDR3 DNA sequence: TGTGCCAGCACCCCCGCCGGAGAATCAACTAATGAAAAACTGTTTTTT. Translated: CASTPAGESTNEKLFF. The V gene is TRBV7-9, the J gene TRBJ1-4, with D uncertain. Between the trimmed V and J ends, which lost 7 bases and 0 bases, there was a span of 15 bases. Germline-derived CDR1 and CDR2 are SEHNR and FQNEAQ (reference sequence). The CDR3 totals 16 residues.

V and J are TRBV5-1 and TRBJ1-2; the D gene is possibly TRBD1 (6 bases). CDR3 length: 13 amino acids. V shed 5 bases and J shed 2 bases, with 10 bases lying between them. The germline gives CDR1 SGHRS, CDR2 YFSETQ. The CDR3 sequence is CASSTDSNYGYTF. DNA of the CDR3: TGCGCCAGCAGTACGGACAGCAACTATGGCTACACCTTC.

The sample holds a few counts of this clone. The chain combines TRBV2 with TRBJ1-6; 11 nucleotides match TRBD1. Germline CDR1 reads SNHLY; CDR2 reads FYNNEI. The CDR3 extends over 14 amino acids. The V gene end was trimmed by 6 bases and the J gene end by 7 bases; junction bases not matched to a gene: 2. In DNA form, the CDR3 reads TGTGCCAGCAGGGGGGACAGGGGGAATTCACCCCTCCACTTT. This codes for CASRGDRGNSPLHF.

The chain employs TRBV5-6 and TRBJ2-3; D is possibly TRBD2 (7 bases). The length of the CDR3 is 15 residues. V lost 5 bases, J lost 2 bases, and 15 bases lay in between. The V gene's germline CDR1 is SGHDT and CDR2 YYEEEE. CDR3 in amino acids: CASSPGGLLTDTQYF. CDR3 in DNA: TGTGCCAGCAGTCCCGGGGGGCTGCTCACAGATACGCAGTATTTT.

V usage is TRBV6-6 and J usage is TRBJ1-2; D gene unclear. Germline CDR1 MNHNY, CDR2 SVGAGI (reference sequence). Trimming shortened V by 4 bases and J by 4 bases, and 10 bases separated the two germline ends. CDR3 length: 13 amino acids. DNA for the CDR3: TGTGCCAGCAGTTGGCACCCTAGCTATGGCTACACCTTC. It translates to CASSWHPSYGYTF.

J is TRBJ1-5 and V is TRBV5-5; D is uncertain. The ends were cut back, 0 bases at V and 0 bases at J, with 7 bases in the middle. The CDR3 loop spans 15 amino acids. CDR1 and CDR2 from the germline V gene are SGHKS and YYEKEE (reference sequence). CDR3 sequence: CASSLGVGSNQPQHF. CDR3 coding DNA: TGTGCCAGCAGCTTGGGAGTCGGTAGCAATCAGCCCCAGCATTTT.

The gene calls are TRBV15 and TRBJ2-1, with a weak D call TRBD1 (5 bases). Germline V gene sequence: CDR1 LNHNV, CDR2 YYDKDF (reference sequence). V lost 3 bases and J 11 bases, leaving 14 bases between the germline ends. This CDR3 spans 13 amino acids. The CDR3, as DNA: TGTGCCACCAGCAGGGTATACAGGCACCAGCAGTTCTTC. The encoded protein is CATSRVYRHQQFF.

J is TRBJ2-3 and V is TRBV13; D ambiguous. V gave up 3 bases and J gave up 6 bases, with 13 bases separating them. CDR3 length: 14 residues. CDR1 is PRHDT and CDR2 is FYEKMQ in the germline V gene (reference sequence). CDR3 DNA sequence: TGTGCCAGCAGCTTCGGCGGAGCTCCCGATACGCAGTATTTT. Translation: CASSFGGAPDTQYF.